This T cell receptor beta chain comes out of a study of patients and donors after allogeneic stem cell transplantation. TCRdb used MiXCR to reprocess the RT-PCR reads, holding one entry per CDR3 protein. The table has around 240,000 distinct CDR3 sequences, roughly 14% seen once; the top ten hold 11%. This clonotype turned up a few times. The sequence came from a human donor who was either an allogeneic HSCT recipient or a stem cell or donor lymphocyte infusion donor (not recorded which). It is not recorded whose cells these are; they may come from a transplant donor. The sequenced sample was blood, either unsorted or a sorted T cell fraction (not recorded which).

The CDR3 region has the DNA TGCGCCAGCAGCTTGGTGGGGACAGGGGCCTACGAGCAGTACTTC. This translates into CASSLVGTGAYEQYF. The gene calls are TRBV5-1 and TRBJ2-7, with 10 bases lining up with TRBD1. The germline V gene has CDR1 SGHRS and CDR2 YFSETQ. V lost 0 bases and J lost 2; bases outside the gene matches: 2. The CDR3 covers 15 residues.